Described below is a single TCR beta chain sequence and its context. The antigen it recognizes is unknown. There are no base qualities to consult, and no much larger clone falls within one base. Receptor libraries were prepared by the immunoSEQ multiplex PCR assay. TCRdb obtained this table from immuneACCESS and retained in-frame rearrangements with V and J assigned. These tables miss some clones; where compared with another copy, unresolved V genes account for less than half of the shortfall, and the remainder is unexplained. This sample holds 110,000 to 150,000 clones; around 94% were observed only once. Approximately 15% of the sample is held by the ten biggest clonotypes. The CDR3 contains 16 residues, cysteine and phenylalanine counted. Left in the record is the CDR3 DNA by itself, 48 bases read in frame from the first base. CDR1 and CDR2 are drawn from the germline V gene (reference sequence): MNHNY, SVGAGI. Trimming at the junction amounts to 5 bases on V and 3 bases on J, and the germline ends lie 16 bases apart.

This record belongs to a study of control samples from healthy donors and cancer patients (dated by TCRdb to about 2020). Sequencing was done on a sample of PBMCs. The origin of this receptor is a man aged 60 to 75 with colorectal cancer. Rearrangement joined TRBV6-6 to TRBJ1-4; a confident D gene designation cannot be given. The DNA sequence reads TGTGCCAGCAGTCCCTTCCAGAGGGTCGCTAATGAAAAACTGTTTTTT. This sequence encodes CASSPFQRVANEKLFF.